This TCR beta chain emerged from a study of a mutant IDH1 vaccine in newly diagnosed glioma. Looking at the study overall: There were eight vaccinations for patients, given in weeks 1, 3, 5, 7, 11, 15, 19 and 23.

Points from the study as a whole: Overall, 90% to 95% of patients had vaccine-induced immune responses.

The CDR3 loop spans 14 amino acids. V dropped 3 bases and J dropped 1; count of bases not matched to a gene: 4. Germline V lookup: CDR1 SGHTS, CDR2 YDEGEE. The time point was: week 11, during vaccination. In the vaccine, a single dose held 300 ug of the mutant IDH1 20-mer peptide, along with topical imiquimod. In the case of this clone: Its antigen is as yet unknown.

Produced via immunoSEQ multiplex PCR; TCRdb's table is partial and in-frame only. The sample shows fewer than 70,000 clones, about 91% of them seen only once. This TCR was recovered from a middle-aged man with glioma. The input for sequencing was PBMCs, taken from a glioma patient whose treatment included an IDH1 peptide vaccine. The chain combines TRBV5-8 with TRBJ2-7, with TRBD1 identical over 7 bases. The DNA of the CDR3 is TGTGCCAGCAGCTCTCCGACAGGGTCCTACGAGCAGTACTTC. Translation gives CASSSPTGSYEQYF.